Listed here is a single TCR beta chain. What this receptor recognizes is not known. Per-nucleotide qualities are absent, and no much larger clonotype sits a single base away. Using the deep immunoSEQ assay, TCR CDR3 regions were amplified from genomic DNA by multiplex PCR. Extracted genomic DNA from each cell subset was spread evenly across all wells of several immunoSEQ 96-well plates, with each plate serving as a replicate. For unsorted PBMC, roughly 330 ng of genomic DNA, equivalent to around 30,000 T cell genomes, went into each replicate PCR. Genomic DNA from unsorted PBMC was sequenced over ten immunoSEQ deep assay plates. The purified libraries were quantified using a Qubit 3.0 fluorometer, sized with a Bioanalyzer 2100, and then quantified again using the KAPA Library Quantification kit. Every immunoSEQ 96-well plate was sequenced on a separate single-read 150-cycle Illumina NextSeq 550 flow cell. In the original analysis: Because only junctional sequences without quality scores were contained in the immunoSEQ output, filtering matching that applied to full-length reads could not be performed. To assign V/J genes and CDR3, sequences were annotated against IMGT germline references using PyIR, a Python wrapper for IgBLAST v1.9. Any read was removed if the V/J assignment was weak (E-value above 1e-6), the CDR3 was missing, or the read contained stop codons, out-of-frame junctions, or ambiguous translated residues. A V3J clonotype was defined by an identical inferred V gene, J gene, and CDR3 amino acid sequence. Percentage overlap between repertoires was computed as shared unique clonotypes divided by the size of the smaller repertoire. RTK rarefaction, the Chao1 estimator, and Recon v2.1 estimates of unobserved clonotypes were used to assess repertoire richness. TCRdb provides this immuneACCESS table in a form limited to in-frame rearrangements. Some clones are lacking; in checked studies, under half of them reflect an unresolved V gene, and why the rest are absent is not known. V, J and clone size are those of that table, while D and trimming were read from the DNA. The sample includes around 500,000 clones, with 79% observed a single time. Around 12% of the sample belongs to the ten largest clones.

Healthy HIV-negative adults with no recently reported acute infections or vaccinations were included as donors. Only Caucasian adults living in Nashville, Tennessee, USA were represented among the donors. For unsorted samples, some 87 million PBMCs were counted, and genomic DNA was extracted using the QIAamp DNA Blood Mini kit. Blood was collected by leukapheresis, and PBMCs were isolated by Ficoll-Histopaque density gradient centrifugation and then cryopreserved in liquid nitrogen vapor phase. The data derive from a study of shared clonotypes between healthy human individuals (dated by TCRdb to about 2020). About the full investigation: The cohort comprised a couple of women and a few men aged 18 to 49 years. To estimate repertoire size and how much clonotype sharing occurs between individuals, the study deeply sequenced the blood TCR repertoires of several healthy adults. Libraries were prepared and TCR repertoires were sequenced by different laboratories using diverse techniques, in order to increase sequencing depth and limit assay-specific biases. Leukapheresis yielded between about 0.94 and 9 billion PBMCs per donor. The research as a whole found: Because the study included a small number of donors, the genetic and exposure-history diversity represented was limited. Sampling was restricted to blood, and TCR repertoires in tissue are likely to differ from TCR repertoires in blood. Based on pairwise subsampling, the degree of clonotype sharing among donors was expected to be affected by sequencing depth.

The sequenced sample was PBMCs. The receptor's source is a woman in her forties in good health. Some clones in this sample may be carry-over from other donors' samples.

The DNA sequence is given as TGTGCCAGTAGTATCCAGACAGGGGGCTATGGCTACACCTTC. Translated, it gives CASSIQTGGYGYTF. Rearrangement joined TRBV19 to TRBJ1-2; TRBD1 agrees with 9 junctional bases. The germline V end is reduced by 3 bases and the J end by 4 bases; junction bases left unmatched: 3. The CDR3 goes from the cysteine to the phenylalanine over 14 residues. The kept DNA is CDR3 alone, 42 bases in frame from the first base. CDR1 and CDR2, per the germline V gene (reference sequence), are LNHDA and SQIVND. Here the CDR3 is joined to the reference TRBV19 and TRBJ1-2 genes, and the full variable domain is: DGGITQSPKYLFRKEGQNVTLSCEQNLNHDAMYWYRQDPGQGLRLIYYSQIVNDFQKGDIAEGYSVSREKKESFPLTVTSAQKNPTAFYLCASSIQTGGYGYTFGSGTRLTVV.